This is a list of T cell receptor beta chains from one sample in a study of cytomegalovirus exposure and HLA in healthy donors. The assay was immunoSEQ multiplex PCR, and TCRdb's table has in-frame clones only and misses some. The sample contains about 44,000 clones, approximately 94% of which appear only once. The source material was PBMCs. The receptor source for this set is a woman in her late teens or twenties in good health and CMV-seronegative. CDR3s include the opening cysteine and the closing phenylalanine or tryptophan. D genes are given only for firm matches. Some rows have no size entry. The others give once, few or many, or a class for an expanded clone.

>TRBJ2-6|15|TRBV7-9|once|TRBD1
TGTGCCAGCAGCGGGACAGTCTCTGGGGCCAACGTCCTGACTTTC
CASSGTVSGANVLTF
>TRBJ1-2|14|TRBV14|.|.
TGTGCCAGCAGCCAAAGGGAGGTCTCCTATGGCTACACCTTC
CASSQREVSYGYTF
>TRBJ2-5|13|TRBV7-9|.|.
TGTGCCAGCATCGCGGTCCTACAAGAGACCCAGTACTTC
CASIAVLQETQYF
>TRBJ2-7|16|TRBV2|.|TRBD1
TGTGCCAGCAGTGAAATGGTGGGACAGGGGGCCGACGAGCAGTACTTC
CASSEMVGQGADEQYF
>TRBJ1-5|14|TRBV5-8|.|TRBD1
TGTGCCAGCAGCCTACAGGGGGCAAACCAGCCCCAGCATTTT
CASSLQGANQPQHF
>TRBJ2-5|12|TRBV5-1|.|.
TGCGCCAGCAGCTTCCCTCAAGAGACCCAGTACTTC
CASSFPQETQYF
>TRBJ2-5|14|TRBV19|.|.
TGTGCCAGTACCCCGGACAGAGTAGGGGAGACCCAGTACTTC
CASTPDRVGETQYF
>TRBJ1-2|13|TRBV6-5|.|TRBD1
TGTGCCAGCAGTTCGGCATCAGGGGGGGGCTACACCTTC
CASSSASGGGYTF
>TRBJ1-3|17|TRBV28|.|.
TGTGCCAGCAGTTTACCCGGGGTACACACCTCTGGAAACACCATATATTTT
CASSLPGVHTSGNTIYF
>TRBJ2-5|15|TRBV7-2|.|TRBD1
TGTGCCAGCAGGGCAGGGACAGGGATACAAGAGACCCAGTACTTC
CASRAGTGIQETQYF
>TRBJ2-3|16|TRBV6-5|.|.
TGTGCCAGCAGTTACGACGCGGGAAGGGCCACAGATACGCAGTATTTT
CASSYDAGRATDTQYF
>TRBJ1-2|15|TRBV6-6|.|TRBD1
TGTGCCAGCAGCCGAGGGACAGGTGGATCCTATGGCTACACCTTC
CASSRGTGGSYGYTF
>TRBJ2-3|13|TRBV19|.|.
TGTGCCAGTACAGGGTCCGCCACAGATACGCAGTATTTT
CASTGSATDTQYF
>TRBJ1-5|15|TRBV6-6|.|.
TGTGCCAGCAGTTACTCGACGGAGGGCAATCAGCCCCAGCATTTT
CASSYSTEGNQPQHF
>TRBJ2-5|14|TRBV6-1|once|TRBD1
TGTGCCAGCAGCCGGGACAGGGGCCAAGAGACCCAGTACTTC
CASSRDRGQETQYF
>TRBJ2-7|14|TRBV28|.|TRBD2
TGTGCCAGCAGTGGGGCTAGCGGGGTCTACGAGCAGTACTTC
CASSGASGVYEQYF
>TRBJ2-5|15|TRBV28|.|TRBD2
TGTGCCAGCAGTTTAAGCGGGGGGGCCCGCGAGACCCAGTACTTC
CASSLSGGARETQYF
>TRBJ1-1|13|TRBV6-6|once|.
TGTGCCAGCCACATCACTCAGGACACTGAAGCTTTCTTT
CASHITQDTEAFF
>TRBJ2-7|17|TRBV21-1|.|.
TGTGCCAGCAGCAAAGTTTGTGAGAGACCCGGGGGGAACGAGCAGTACTTC
CASSKVCERPGGNEQYF
>TRBJ2-1|15|TRBV6-4|.|TRBD1
TGTGCCAGCAGTTCCCGGACAGGGGACGGCAATGAGCAGTTCTTC
CASSSRTGDGNEQFF
>TRBJ2-1|15|TRBV19|.|.
TGTGCCAGTAGTATAATACTTAGCTCCTACAATGAGCAGTTCTTC
CASSIILSSYNEQFF
>TRBJ1-2|13|TRBV5-1|.|.
TGCGCCAGCAGGGAGACAGCTAACTATGGCTACACCTTC
CASRETANYGYTF
>TRBJ1-2|13|TRBV28|.|.
TGTGCCAGCAGTTCCTCAGGGGTCTATGGCTACACCTTC
CASSSSGVYGYTF
>TRBJ1-2|15|TRBV28|.|.
TGTGCCAGCACAATCCGGGACAAGCGTAACTATGGCTACACCTTC
CASTIRDKRNYGYTF
>TRBJ2-7|14|TRBV28|.|.
TGTGCCAGCAGTTTTACAGGGCCCTCCTACGAGCAGTACTTC
CASSFTGPSYEQYF
>TRBJ2-3|14|TRBV27|.|.
TGTGCCAGCAGTTTTAGCGGTAGCACAGATACGCAGTATTTT
CASSFSGSTDTQYF
>TRBJ1-1|12|TRBV30|.|.
TGTGCCTGGAGTCCTATTTGGGGGGAGGCTTTCTTT
CAWSPIWGEAFF
>TRBJ1-3|16|TRBV18|.|TRBD1
TGTGCCAGCTCACCCTCGGACAGGGGAGGAGGAAACACCATATATTTT
CASSPSDRGGGNTIYF
>TRBJ2-2|14|TRBV27|.|.
TGTGCCAGCAGTCTCGGGGTGGACCACGGGGAGCTGTTTTTT
CASSLGVDHGELFF
>TRBJ2-7|17|TRBV11-1|.|TRBD1
TGTGCCAGCAGCTCCCCAAACAGGGGGGCCGATTCCTACGAGCAGTACTTC
CASSSPNRGADSYEQYF
>TRBJ2-7|20|TRBV4-1|.|TRBD1
TGCGCCAGCAGCACCCCAAATAGGATAAAGGGACAGGGGGATCCCTACGAGCAGTACTTC
CASSTPNRIKGQGDPYEQYF
>TRBJ2-1|15|TRBV7-6|.|.
TGTGCCAGCAGCTTAGCGGGTCACACGGGGAATGAGCAGTTCTTC
CASSLAGHTGNEQFF
>TRBJ1-1|15|TRBV7-6|.|TRBD1
TGTGCCAGCAGCTTAGCTGCAGGGGGCATCACTGAAGCTTTCTTT
CASSLAAGGITEAFF
>TRBJ1-3|15|TRBV6-5|.|TRBD1
TGTGCCAGCAGCATGACAGGGTGGGCTGGAAACACCATATATTTT
CASSMTGWAGNTIYF
>TRBJ1-2|14|TRBV5-1|.|.
TGCGCCAGCAGCCCCGGGTTAGGTAACTATGGCTACACCTTC
CASSPGLGNYGYTF
>TRBJ1-3|17|TRBV7-9|.|.
TGTGCCAGCAGCTTACTCAGAGTAACAGGGACTGGAAACACCATATATTTT
CASSLLRVTGTGNTIYF
>TRBJ1-1|15|TRBV21-1|.|.
TGTGCCAGCAGATCGCCAGACACCCTGAACACTGAAGCTTTCTTT
CASRSPDTLNTEAFF
>TRBJ1-1|15|TRBV7-8|.|TRBD1
TGTGCCAGCAGCCCCCGCGGGACAGGCTACACTGAAGCTTTCTTT
CASSPRGTGYTEAFF
>TRBJ1-3|15|TRBV13|once|TRBD1
TGTGCCAGCAGCTTCCGGACAGGGGGAATAAACACCATATATTTT
CASSFRTGGINTIYF
>TRBJ1-1|15|TRBV7-9|.|.
TGTGCCAGCAGCCTGAGTGATTCAGGGGACACTGAAGCTTTCTTT
CASSLSDSGDTEAFF
>TRBJ1-2|17|TRBV28|.|TRBD1
TGTGCCACAAACACCGGGACAGGCTCCCCCATAGGCTATGGCTACACCTTC
CATNTGTGSPIGYGYTF
>TRBJ1-1|12|TRBV29-1|.|.
TGCAGCGTTGAAACAGGGAACACTGAAGCTTTCTTT
CSVETGNTEAFF
>TRBJ2-1|17|TRBV10-3|.|TRBD2
TGTGCCATCAGCTACTCCGGGACTAGCGGGGTTTACAATGAGCAGTTCTTC
CAISYSGTSGVYNEQFF
>TRBJ2-5|15|TRBV28|.|TRBD1
TGTGCCAGCAGTTCGACAGGGGGCTTGAGGGAGACCCAGTACTTC
CASSSTGGLRETQYF
>TRBJ1-2|12|TRBV6-6|.|.
TGTGCCACTTGGGCAGGGGCCTATGGCTACACCTTC
CATWAGAYGYTF
>TRBJ2-5|14|TRBV5-8|.|TRBD2
TGTGCCAGTGCTAGCGGGGGGCGTCAAGAGACCCAGTACTTC
CASASGGRQETQYF
>TRBJ2-7|11|TRBV2|.|.
TGTGCCAGCATGTATTCCTACGAGCAGTACTTC
CASMYSYEQYF
>TRBJ1-4|15|TRBV2|.|TRBD1
TGTGCCAGCAGTCCCTTAGGGACAGGGGTCGAAAAACTGTTTTTT
CASSPLGTGVEKLFF
>TRBJ1-2|14|TRBV28|.|TRBD1
TGTGCCAGCACACTACAGGGGGCACACTATGGCTACACCTTC
CASTLQGAHYGYTF
>TRBJ2-1|17|TRBV4-2|.|.
TGTGCCAGCAGCCAAGAGCCTCGGGAGAGAAACGGCAATGAGCAGTTCTTC
CASSQEPRERNGNEQFF
>TRBJ1-5|14|TRBV28|.|.
TGTGCCAGCAGTTTTTATAGGGAGGGTCAGCCCCAGCATTTT
CASSFYREGQPQHF
>TRBJ1-2|15|TRBV6-6|.|.
TGTGCCAGCAGTTACTCGAGGCCCGCGCGCGATGGCTACACCTTC
CASSYSRPARDGYTF
>TRBJ2-7|14|TRBV5-6|.|TRBD1
TGTGCCAGCGTACCTCGGACAGGTCCCTACGAGCAGTACTTC
CASVPRTGPYEQYF
>TRBJ2-5|13|TRBV6-4|.|.
TGTGCCAGCAGTGAGGGCAGGGTGGGGACCCAGTACTTC
CASSEGRVGTQYF
>TRBJ2-7|16|TRBV5-1|few|TRBD2
TGCGCCAGCAGCTTCGGATTAGCGGGACGCCCCTACGAGCAGTACTTC
CASSFGLAGRPYEQYF
>TRBJ1-1|13|TRBV6-1|.|.
TGTGCCACCCACACCTCGGGGAACACTGAAGCTTTCTTT
CATHTSGNTEAFF
>TRBJ1-2|14|TRBV2|.|.
TGTGCCAGCTCGGGAGACAAAGCTAACTATGGCTACACCTTC
CASSGDKANYGYTF
>TRBJ2-1|18|TRBV9|.|TRBD2
TGTGCCAGCAGCGTAGTTGCGGGGGGGCCTTTGATCTACAATGAGCAGTTCTTC
CASSVVAGGPLIYNEQFF
>TRBJ1-4|16|TRBV19|.|.
TGTGCCAGTAGTATAGGTCCAGGAGGCGAGAGTGAAAAACTGTTTTTT
CASSIGPGGESEKLFF